The T cell receptor (beta chain) described here comes from a study of response to subunit inactivated influenza vaccine (dated by TCRdb to the late 2010s). Background on the whole study: Deep quantitative T cell receptor repertoire profiling was used in the study to track responses to a trivalent subunit inactivated influenza vaccine. On the study overall, not on this receptor specifically: It was suggested by the authors that each seasonal influenza vaccination may recruit only a limited number of new T cells.

Library preparation used RT-PCR. The reads were generated on an Illumina HiSeq 2500. The raw public data were reprocessed by TCRdb itself: fastp quality trimming at Q25, MiXCR clonotype calling, in-frame beta chains only. Rows matching on CDR3 protein sequence are summarized as one entry with the most common DNA and genes. A total of about 620,000 distinct CDR3 sequences appear in this sample, over 9.5% of them only once. The top ten constitute around 9.6% of the sample. To note about this clonotype: What this receptor recognizes is not known. No much larger clonotype is one base removed from it; base qualities were not supplied.

CDR1 and CDR2 are drawn from the germline V gene: SGHRS, YFSETQ. V is shortened by 4 bases, J by 6 bases, and the region joining them spans 11 bases. From the cysteine up to the phenylalanine, the CDR3 has a length of 14 residues. The CDR3 DNA has 42 bases and is translated from base 1. The chain couples TRBV5-1 to TRBJ2-6; the D gene cannot be named for sure. Sequences were derived from PBMCs from blood, sampled on the day of vaccination. The sequence derives from a man aged 50-60 years who received an inactivated influenza vaccine. Donor details come from another sample of the same person, matched by shared clones. The CDR3 region: CASSPEIAANVLTF. The DNA reads TGCGCCAGCAGCCCTGAGATCGCGGCCAACGTCCTGACTTTC.